Presented here are 18 T cell receptor beta chains from one specimen sequenced in a study of identical twins. TCRdb processed the 5' RACE reads anew with MiXCR; each CDR3 protein has one entry. The table lists 700,000 or so distinct CDR3 sequences, 21% of them singletons. This sample also appeared in a second study, on T cells expressing NK-cell markers.

Sequenced sample: PBMCs. The source of these receptors is a woman aged 18-29 years in good health.

This clonotype was recorded many times. The chain has TRBV12-3 or TRBV12-4 and TRBJ2-3; the D is unclear. The CDR3 length is 14 residues. Trimming stripped 6 bases from V and 4 bases from J, with 14 bases between. CDR3 sequence reads: CASSLQPDSDTQYF. The CDR3 nucleotides are TGTGCCAGCAGCCTCCAGCCCGACTCAGATACGCAGTATTTT.

There are many counts of this clonotype. The chain has TRBV12-3 or TRBV12-4 and TRBJ1-2; weak D call: TRBD1 (6 bases). This CDR3 spans 12 amino acids. V lost 6 bases to trimming and J lost 5 bases, with 10 bases between them. DNA for the CDR3: TGTGCCAGCAGGAGGACAGAATATGGCTACACCTTC. Protein product: CASRRTEYGYTF.

V is TRBV20-1 and J is TRBJ1-1; D not resolved. The CDR3 length is 12 residues. CDR1 is DFQATT and CDR2 is SNEGSKA in the germline V gene (reference sequence). Trimming left V 5 bases short and J 1 base short, with 8 bases between. CDR3 amino acids: CSAPQQNTEAFF. As DNA, the CDR3 is TGCAGTGCTCCACAACAGAACACTGAAGCTTTCTTT.

This clonotype has a handful of counts. This CDR3 reads CASSYEGVGGYTF. The CDR3 region has the DNA TGTGCCAGCAGCTACGAGGGCGTCGGGGGCTACACCTTC. The rearrangement uses TRBV9 and TRBJ1-2; D unresolved. This CDR3 spans 13 amino acids. Germline lookup yields CDR1 SGDLS and CDR2 YYNGEE. Trimming stripped 4 bases from V and 8 bases from J, with 15 bases between. Together with reference TRBV9 and TRBJ1-2, the CDR3 gives the full variable domain: DSGVTQTPKHLITATGQRVTLRCSPRSGDLSVYWYQQSLDQGLQFLIQYYNGEERAKGNILERFSAQQFPDLHSELNLSSLELGDSALYFCASSYEGVGGYTFGSGTRLTVV.

There are many counts of this clonotype. The CDR3 is CASSLAAAGGHGYTF. For the CDR3, the DNA is TGTGCCAGCAGCTTAGCCGCTGCCGGGGGGCATGGCTACACCTTC. This chain links TRBV11-2 with TRBJ1-2; possible D gene TRBD1, 6 bases. Trimming took 1 base from V and 6 from J, leaving 15 bases between them. Per germline, CDR1 SGHAT and CDR2 FQNNGV. This CDR3 comprises 15 residues.

This clonotype was detected many times. The junction does not match germline at one end; this may be a read error. This chain joins TRBV7-2 and TRBJ1-2, with 7 bases fitting TRBD1. The CDR3 sequence is 13 residues long. Germline CDR1 and CDR2: SGHTA and FQGNSA. CDR3 sequence reads: CASSLARGYGYTF. The CDR3 DNA sequence: TGCGCCAGCAGCTTGGCCAGGGGGTATGGCTACACCTTC.

This clonotype was counted only a few times. The chain combines TRBV13 with TRBJ2-3; unclear D gene. Trimming took off 5 bases at V and 5 bases at J, with 23 bases between the two ends. Germline V CDR1 and CDR2: PRHDT, FYEKMQ (reference sequence). This CDR3 region has 17 residues. CDR3 coding DNA: TGTGCCAGCAGCCCACGAAACCGTGGATTTGGTCGAGATACGCAGTATTTT. The encoded protein is CASSPRNRGFGRDTQYF.

In its sample, this clonotype was seen a few times. The genes are TRBV29-1 and TRBJ2-7; unclear D gene. Trimming took 5 bases from V and 3 from J, leaving 11 bases between them. CDR1 is SQVTM and CDR2 is ANQGSEA in the germline V gene. The CDR3 length is 12 residues. CDR3 nucleotides: TGCAGCGTTTCGCGGCAGAACTACGAGCAGTACTTC. Translating gives CSVSRQNYEQYF.

This chain links TRBV3-1 with TRBJ1-2; the D gene is possibly TRBD1 (6 bases). Trimming left V 5 bases short and J 4 bases short, with 8 bases between. The length of the CDR3 is 12 residues. Germline values: CDR1 LGHDT, CDR2 YNNKEL (reference sequence). CDR3 in amino acids: CASSGTRYGYTF. CDR3 coding DNA: TGTGCCAGCAGCGGGACACGCTATGGCTACACCTTC.

This clonotype appeared once. The chain uses TRBV6-2 or TRBV6-3 and TRBJ2-2, with TRBD1 matching over 7 bases. V lost 6 bases and J lost 0; bases outside the gene matches: 7. CDR1 is MNHEY, CDR2 SVGEGT, per germline. This CDR3 spans 16 amino acids. For the CDR3, the DNA is TGTGCCAGCAGATCTAGGACAGGACCGAACACCGGGGAGCTGTTTTTT. It encodes CASRSRTGPNTGELFF.

This clonotype came up a few times. This chain uses TRBV20-1 with TRBJ2-3; D is uncertain. The CDR3 is made up of 15 amino acids. V was clipped by 4 bases and J by 1 base, with 15 bases between them. Germline CDR1 is DFQATT and CDR2 is SNEGSKA (reference sequence). CDR3 DNA: TGCAGTGCTACCGACCCCCCAAGGGGCACAGATACGCAGTATTTT. Translating gives CSATDPPRGTDTQYF.

The V call is TRBV7-2, the J call TRBJ2-7; 7 nucleotides agree with TRBD2. J lost 3 bases, V lost 0 bases, and 2 bases had no gene match. This CDR3 region has 14 residues. The germline V gene encodes CDR1 SGHTA and CDR2 FQGNSA. The CDR3 DNA is TGTGCCAGCAGCTTAGCGAGCGGGGTCTACGAGCAGTACTTC. Translated: CASSLASGVYEQYF. Full variable domain (remainder filled in from reference TRBV7-2 and TRBJ2-7): GAGVSQSPSNKVTEKGKDVELRCDPISGHTALYWYRQSLGQGLEFLIYFQGNSAPDKSGLPSDRFSAERTGGSVSTLTIQRTQQEDSAVYLCASSLASGVYEQYFGPGTRLTVT.

This clonotype appeared a few times. The V call is TRBV6-1, the J call TRBJ2-4, with 10 bases that match TRBD1. Germline V gene lookup returns CDR1 MNHNS and CDR2 SASEGT. Unmatched junction bases numbered 7, after V lost 5 bases and J lost 3 bases. This CDR3 spans 16 amino acids. CDR3 sequence (DNA): TGTGCCAGCAGTAAAGGGACAGGGGCCGGCAAAAACATTCAGTACTTC. Translating it yields CASSKGTGAGKNIQYF.

The chain is built from TRBV29-1 and TRBJ2-6, with 7 bases identical to TRBD2. CDR1 and CDR2 from the germline V gene are SQVTM and ANQGSEA. V gave up 6 bases and J gave up 4 bases; unmatched junction bases: 3. The CDR3 loop spans 13 amino acids. As DNA, the CDR3 is TGCAGCGTCGGGGGGAACGGGGCCAACGTCCTGACTTTC. The encoded protein is CSVGGNGANVLTF.

This clonotype appeared a few times. V usage is TRBV20-1 and J usage is TRBJ2-5, with 10 bases lining up with TRBD1. Germline V lookup: CDR1 DFQATT, CDR2 SNEGSKA (reference sequence). The CDR3 extends over 14 amino acids. Trimming took 5 bases from V and 4 from J; bases not matched to a gene: 7. The CDR3 DNA sequence: TGCAGTGCTTCCGGGACAGGGGTCACAGAGACCCAGTACTTC. Translating gives CSASGTGVTETQYF.

V usage is TRBV25-1 and J usage is TRBJ2-1; unclear D gene. CDR1 MGHDK and CDR2 SYGVNS come from the germline V gene. This CDR3 is 13 amino acids long. The ends were cut back, 4 bases at V and 10 bases at J, with 14 bases in the middle. The CDR3 is CASSGGPASEQFF. The CDR3 DNA follows: TGTGCCAGCAGTGGAGGACCGGCATCGGAGCAGTTCTTC.

This clonotype was seen a handful of times. This chain joins TRBV10-3 and TRBJ1-1, with a weak D call TRBD1 (6 bases). The germline V gene encodes CDR1 ENHRY and CDR2 SYGVKD. V dropped 10 bases and J dropped 11 bases, with 20 bases sitting between them. The CDR3 contains 12 residues. CDR3 residues: CATRDILGSAFF. The CDR3 DNA is TGTGCCACCCGGGACATCCTCGGGTCGGCTTTCTTT.

There are a few counts of this clonotype. This rearrangement joins TRBV7-9 to TRBJ2-5; 12 positions agree with TRBD2. The J segment lost 5 bases and the V segment lost 1 base, leaving 5 bases of the junction unmatched. Germline CDR1 and CDR2: SEHNR and FQNEAQ (reference sequence). The CDR3 runs 16 residues. The CDR3 DNA reads TGTGCCAGCAGCTTAGGTCTAGCGGGAGGGCCCGAGACCCAGTACTTC. Protein sequence: CASSLGLAGGPETQYF. Full variable domain (missing parts from reference TRBV7-9 and TRBJ2-5): DTGVSQNPRHKITKRGQNVTFRCDPISEHNRLYWYRQTLGQGPEFLTYFQNEAQLEKSRLLSDRFSAERPKGSFSTLEIQRTEQGDSAMYLCASSLGLAGGPETQYFGPGTRLLVL.